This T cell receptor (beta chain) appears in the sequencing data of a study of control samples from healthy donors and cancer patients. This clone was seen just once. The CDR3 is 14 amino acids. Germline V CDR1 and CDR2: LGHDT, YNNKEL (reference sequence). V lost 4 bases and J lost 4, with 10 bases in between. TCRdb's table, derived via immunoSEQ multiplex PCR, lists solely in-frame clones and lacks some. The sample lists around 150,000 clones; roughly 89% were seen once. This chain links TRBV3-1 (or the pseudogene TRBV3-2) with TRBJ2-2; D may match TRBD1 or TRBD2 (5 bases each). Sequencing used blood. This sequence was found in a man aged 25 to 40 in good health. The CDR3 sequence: CASSRGESTGELFF. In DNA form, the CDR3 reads TGTGCCAGCAGCCGAGGGGAAAGCACCGGGGAGCTGTTTTTT.